This T cell receptor beta chain was found in a study of post-analysis software for immune sequencing data (dated by TCRdb to the mid-2010s). At the level of the whole study: The recorded disease courses included relapsing-remitting, secondary progressive and progressive-relapsing multiple sclerosis, and some patients had no subtype annotation. Patient repertoires were compared against over ten previously published healthy control repertoires from donors aged about 6 to 26 years. A subset of samples was prepared in parallel using single-end sample barcoding, then pooled and co-amplified after Illumina adapter ligation.

In the case of this clonotype: It has no known antigen specificity. Base qualities are not at hand, and no much larger clone is one base apart.

Library creation used PCR. The sample was run on an Illumina HiSeq 2500. Unique molecular identifiers were incorporated into TCR beta cDNA libraries to reduce PCR and sequencing biases. Some 500,000 cDNA molecules were obtained per 1 to 10 million input T cells, so each molecule approximated one T cell. The patient libraries were prepared and sequenced with the same protocol used for the earlier healthy control dataset. Within a given batch, samples were prepared together, multiplexed and sequenced on the same HiSeq lane. The study's own analysis went as follows. MIGEC handled the raw barcoded reads, throwing out single-read molecular identifier groups before consensus assembly and CDR3 extraction. VDJtools was used for post-analysis of the clonotype tables, and diversity was normalized by down-sampling every dataset to the size of the smallest sample. To correct batch-related cross-sample contamination, repertoire overlap clustering matched CDR3 amino acid sequences but not nucleotide sequences. Through fastp at Q25 and MiXCR, TCRdb rebuilt clones from the public reads, retaining in-frame beta chains. Each entry merges the rows of one CDR3 protein and shows their most common DNA and genes. The authors' filters were not applied to this entry. Recorded for this sample are roughly 410,000 distinct CDR3 sequences; 30% to 45% of them occurred a single time. The ten most abundant clones make up around an eighth of the sample.

To demonstrate the VDJtools post-analysis software, TCR beta repertoires were profiled from the peripheral blood of about 13 young patients with multiple sclerosis. The multiple sclerosis patients were children and adolescents between roughly 6 and 17 years of age. On the study overall, not on this receptor specifically: Patients showed significantly higher frequencies than controls for about five TRBV segments, among them TRBV5-6, TRBV5-1 and TRBV20-1. The multiple sclerosis patient group was slightly younger than the control group. Compared with controls, multiple sclerosis patients had significantly lower normalized Chao1 diversity, a finding suggesting substantial peripheral T-cell clonal expansion. When samples were clustered directly using the F measure, samples prepared in the same batch co-clustered strongly, which prompted a batch-effect correction.

V drops 0 bases and J drops 9 bases, leaving 9 bases in between. The CDR3 spans 13 residues, from the cysteine through the phenylalanine. CDR3 DNA is the only sequence kept; it has 39 bases, read in frame from the first base. CDR1 LGHDT and CDR2 YNNKEL were looked up in the germline V gene (reference sequence). Sequenced: blood. The chain is encoded by TRBV3-1 joined to TRBJ2-1; confidence is insufficient to name the D gene. This sequence was found in a girl under 18 with multiple sclerosis. The bases read TGTGCCAGCAGCCAAGAGCCTCGTGTTGAGCAGTTCTTC. This is translated as CASSQEPRVEQFF.